The sequence of this T cell receptor beta chain was determined in a study of cytomegalovirus exposure and HLA in healthy donors. Overall study context: The approximately 710 first-cohort repertoires and the approximately 130 validation repertoires shared the same platform, a later analysis reported.

Worth noting for this clone: What it binds is unknown.

Germline-derived CDR1 and CDR2 are SEHNR and FQNEAQ (reference sequence). CDR3 length: 15 residues. J was trimmed by 10 bases and V by 2 bases; bases with no gene match: 9. The study's findings and limits: In vitro, a few CMV-associated chains proved specific for CMV antigens. Many donors carried some public TCRs, although rarity characterized most TCR sequences. The finding came from a later analysis; first-cohort TCR clusters tended to co-occur in the 130 or so validation repertoires.

Here immunoSEQ multiplex PCR was the method, and the copy in TCRdb shows in-frame clones only, minus some. Found here are hundreds of thousands of clones, more than 75% of them singletons; the top ten hold approximately 0.88%. The TCR originated in a woman aged 18-35 years in good health and CMV-seronegative. The gene calls are TRBV7-9 and TRBJ2-1; 9 nucleotides align to TRBD1. Sequenced material: PBMCs. For the CDR3, the DNA is TGTGCCAGCAGCTTATTGGGACAGGGATCGTGGGAGCAGTTCTTC. Protein: CASSLLGQGSWEQFF.